Only a few counts were recorded for the clone carrying this TCR beta chain. What it binds is unknown. These data belong to a study of identical twins. Findings and caveats of the study: Among monozygotic twins, out-of-frame TCR alpha sharing exceeded what models predicted.

The germline CDR1 and CDR2 sequences are DFQATT and SNEGSKA (reference sequence). V was trimmed by 0 bases and J by 11 bases, leaving 11 bases between them. CDR3 length: 13 residues. TCRdb re-derived calls from the 5' RACE reads in MiXCR, one entry per CDR3 protein. The table has 520,000 or so distinct CDR3 sequences, approximately 22% seen once; the top ten hold 0.91%. These same data were also listed under a study on T cells expressing NK-cell markers. From that report: Among the eight sequenced donors, seven tested HCMV-seropositive and one tested seronegative.

Sequenced material: CD4+ T cells sorted from blood. The chain has TRBV20-1 and TRBJ1-6; D is unresolved. The TCR was taken from a woman between 18 and 29 years old in good health. The CDR3: CSARDPYDTPLHF. The CDR3 region has the DNA TGCAGTGCTAGAGATCCGTATGATACACCCCTCCACTTT.